This T cell receptor beta chain was recovered during a study of CD8 T cell repertoires and HIV-1 epitope variants. Across the whole study: Controls included no peptide, Ebola AY9 epitope, and a CMV, EBV, flu pool. T cells were cultured for more than nine days with cytokines added on days 3 and 7. Study-wide points: Of about 10 antigen-specific beta clonotypes, over 5 appeared to cross-react with escape variants. This assay reports beta chains of antigen-expanded cells, not T cell function.

Trimming took off 8 bases at V and 6 bases at J, with 10 bases between the two ends. The CDR3 has 12 amino acids. In germline, CDR1 is LNHDA, CDR2 SQIVND (reference sequence). TCRdb's copy holds only in-frame clones and misses some; the assay was immunoSEQ multiplex PCR. There are several thousand clones in the sample; around 69% occur only once, and roughly 39% lies in the top ten. Of note for this clone: Antigen specificity is unknown.

This TCR derives from a male donor with HIV. The sequencing sample was made of cultured CD8+ T cells derived from PBMCs. The V call is TRBV19, the J call TRBJ2-2; the D gene is possibly TRBD1 (5 bases). CDR3 in DNA: TGTGCCAGTGGGTGGGGCCCCGGGGAGCTGTTTTTT. Protein sequence: CASGWGPGELFF.